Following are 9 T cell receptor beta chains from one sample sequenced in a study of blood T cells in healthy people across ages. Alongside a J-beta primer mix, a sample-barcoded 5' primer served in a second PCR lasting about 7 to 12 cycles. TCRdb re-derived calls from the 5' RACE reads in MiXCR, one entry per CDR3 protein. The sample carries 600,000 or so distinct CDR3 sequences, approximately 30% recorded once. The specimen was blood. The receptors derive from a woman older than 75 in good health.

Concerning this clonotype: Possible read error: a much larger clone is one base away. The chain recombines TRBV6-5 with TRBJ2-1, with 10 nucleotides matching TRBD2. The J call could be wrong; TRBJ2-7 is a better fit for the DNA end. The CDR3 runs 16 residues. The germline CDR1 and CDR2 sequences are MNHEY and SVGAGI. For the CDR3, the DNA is TGTGCCAGCAGCAAACGGAGCGGGGGGGCGGCCAATGAGCAGTACTTC. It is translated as CASSKRSGGAANEQYF.

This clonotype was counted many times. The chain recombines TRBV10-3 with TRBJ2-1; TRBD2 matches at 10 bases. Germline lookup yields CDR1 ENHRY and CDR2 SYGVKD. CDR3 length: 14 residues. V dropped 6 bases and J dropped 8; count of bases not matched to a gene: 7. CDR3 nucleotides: TGTGCCATCAGAAGCGGGGGGGCCGGGGATGAGCAGTTCTTC. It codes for CAIRSGGAGDEQFF.

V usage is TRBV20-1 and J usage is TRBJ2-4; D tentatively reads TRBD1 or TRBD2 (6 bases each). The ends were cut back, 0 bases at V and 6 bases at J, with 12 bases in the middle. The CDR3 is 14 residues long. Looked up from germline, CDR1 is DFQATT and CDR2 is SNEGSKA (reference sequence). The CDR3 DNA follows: TGCAGTGCTAGAGATGGGAAGGGGGGAAACATTCAGTACTTC. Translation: CSARDGKGGNIQYF.

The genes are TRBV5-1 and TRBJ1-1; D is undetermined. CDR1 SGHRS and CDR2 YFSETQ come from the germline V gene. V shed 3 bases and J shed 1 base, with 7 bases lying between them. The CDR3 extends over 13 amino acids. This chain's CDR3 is CASSSAKNTEAFF. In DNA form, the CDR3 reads TGCGCCAGCAGCTCTGCGAAGAACACTGAAGCTTTCTTT.

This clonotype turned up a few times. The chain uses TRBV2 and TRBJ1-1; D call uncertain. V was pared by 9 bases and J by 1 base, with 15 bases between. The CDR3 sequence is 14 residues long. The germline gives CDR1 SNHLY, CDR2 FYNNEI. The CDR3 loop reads CASENREPNTEAFF. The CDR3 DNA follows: TGTGCCAGTGAGAACCGGGAGCCGAACACTGAAGCTTTCTTT.

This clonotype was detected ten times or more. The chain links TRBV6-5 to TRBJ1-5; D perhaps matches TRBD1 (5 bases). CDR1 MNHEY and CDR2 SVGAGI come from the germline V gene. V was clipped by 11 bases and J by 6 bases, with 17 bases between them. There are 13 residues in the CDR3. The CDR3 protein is CAASQGRSQPQHF. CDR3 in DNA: TGTGCCGCATCGCAGGGAAGGAGTCAGCCCCAGCATTTT.

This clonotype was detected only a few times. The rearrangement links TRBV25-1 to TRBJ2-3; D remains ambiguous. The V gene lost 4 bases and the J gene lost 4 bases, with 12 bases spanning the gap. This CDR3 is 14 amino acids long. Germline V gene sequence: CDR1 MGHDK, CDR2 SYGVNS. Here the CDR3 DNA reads TGTGCCAGCAGTGCATCCCGTGGGGCAGATACGCAGTATTTT. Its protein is CASSASRGADTQYF.

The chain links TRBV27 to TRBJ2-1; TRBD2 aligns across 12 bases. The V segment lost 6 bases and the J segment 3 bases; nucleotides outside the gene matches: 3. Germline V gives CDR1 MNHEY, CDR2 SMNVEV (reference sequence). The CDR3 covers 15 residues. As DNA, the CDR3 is TGTGCCAGCAGCAGGACTAGCGGGGTCTACAATGAGCAGTTCTTC. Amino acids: CASSRTSGVYNEQFF.

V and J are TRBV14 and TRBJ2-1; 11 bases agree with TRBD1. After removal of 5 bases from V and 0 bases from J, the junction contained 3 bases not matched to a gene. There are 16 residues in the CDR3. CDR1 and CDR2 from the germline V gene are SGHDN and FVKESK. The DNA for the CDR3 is TGTGCCAGCAGCTTTGGGACAGGGGGCTCCTACAATGAGCAGTTCTTC. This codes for CASSFGTGGSYNEQFF. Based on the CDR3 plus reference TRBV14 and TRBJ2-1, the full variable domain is EAGVTQFPSHSVIEKGQTVTLRCDPISGHDNLYWYRRVMGKEIKFLLHFVKESKQDESGMPNNRFLAERTGGTYSTLKVQPAELEDSGVYFCASSFGTGGSYNEQFFGPGTRLTVL.